The text below deals with one TCR beta chain. Its specificity is not known. With 6 bases clipped from V and 8 bases from J, the junction kept 13 bases outside the gene matches. The CDR3 totals 15 residues. Germline assignment: CDR1 ENHRY and CDR2 SYGVKD. The PCR was carried out with 60 Vbeta primers and 13 Jbeta primers. Produced via immunoSEQ multiplex PCR; TCRdb's table is partial and in-frame only. The sample holds some 110,000 clones; approximately 74% are singletons and the top ten take 11%. The sample belongs to a study of cytomegalovirus exposure and HLA in healthy donors. Study as a whole: When roughly 420 donors were genotyped, roughly 82% of them were found to fall in the Caucasian-associated ancestry cluster.

General study results and limits: When analyzed later, a missense DCLRE1C variant was found to be linked to TCR beta V- and J-gene trimming. Researchers reported in a later analysis that common viral pathogens appeared linked to several top clusters. Reported findings show TCR beta sequences accurately forecast HLA-A and HLA-B alleles in most subjects.

The chain carries TRBV10-3 and TRBJ2-1; 7 bases agree with TRBD2. Sequenced input: PBMCs. The receptor's source is a woman in her fifties or sixties in good health and CMV-seropositive. CDR3 sequence: CAISPRGGSLHEQFF. The CDR3 DNA reads as TGTGCCATCAGCCCTAGGGGAGGGAGTTTGCATGAGCAGTTCTTC.